This TCR beta chain stems from a study of blood T cell repertoires in COVID-19. Study as a whole: Italy, Spain and the United States were the sources of the convalescent and acute COVID-19 samples.

The data were produced by immunoSEQ multiplex PCR, yet TCRdb's version contains in-frame clones alone and is incomplete. This table has about 110,000 clones, less than 85% appearing once. The V segment lost 8 bases and the J segment 7 bases; nucleotides outside the gene matches: 4. CDR1 and CDR2 from the germline V gene are LNHDA and SQIVND (reference sequence). CDR3 length equals 12 residues. This chain links TRBV19 with TRBJ1-2; 10 nucleotides match TRBD1. This clonotype was obtained from an older woman with acute or convalescent COVID-19. Input material: peripheral blood. The CDR3 loop reads CASVRDRGGYTF. In DNA form, the CDR3 reads TGTGCCAGTGTCCGGGACAGGGGTGGCTACACCTTC. Looking up the rest from reference TRBV19 and TRBJ1-2 gives the full variable domain: DGGITQSPKYLFRKEGQNVTLSCEQNLNHDAMYWYRQDPGQGLRLIYYSQIVNDFQKGDIAEGYSVSREKKESFPLTVTSAQKNPTAFYLCASVRDRGGYTFGSGTRLTVV.